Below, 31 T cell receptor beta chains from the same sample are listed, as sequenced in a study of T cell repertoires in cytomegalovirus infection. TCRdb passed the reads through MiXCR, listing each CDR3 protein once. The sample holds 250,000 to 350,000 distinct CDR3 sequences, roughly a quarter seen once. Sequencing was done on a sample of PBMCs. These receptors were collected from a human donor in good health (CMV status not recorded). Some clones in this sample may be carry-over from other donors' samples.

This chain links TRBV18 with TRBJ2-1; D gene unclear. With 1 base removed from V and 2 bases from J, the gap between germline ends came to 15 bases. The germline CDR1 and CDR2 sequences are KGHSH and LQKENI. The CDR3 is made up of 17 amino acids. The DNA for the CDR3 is TGTGCCAGCTCACCACAGGCCTCGCACCCGACCTACAATGAGCAGTTCTTC. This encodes CASSPQASHPTYNEQFF. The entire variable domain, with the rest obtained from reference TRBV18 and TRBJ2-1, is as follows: NAGVMQNPRHLVRRRGQEARLRCSPMKGHSHVYWYRQLPEEGLKFMVYLQKENIIDESGMPKERFSAEFPKEGPSILRIQQVVRGDSAAYFCASSPQASHPTYNEQFFGPGTRLTVL.

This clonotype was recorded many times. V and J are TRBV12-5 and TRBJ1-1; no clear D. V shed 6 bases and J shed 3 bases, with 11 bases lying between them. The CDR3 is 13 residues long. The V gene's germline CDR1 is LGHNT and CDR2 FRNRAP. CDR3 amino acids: CASGPAGDTEAFF. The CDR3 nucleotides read TGTGCTAGTGGACCGGCGGGAGACACTGAAGCTTTCTTT.

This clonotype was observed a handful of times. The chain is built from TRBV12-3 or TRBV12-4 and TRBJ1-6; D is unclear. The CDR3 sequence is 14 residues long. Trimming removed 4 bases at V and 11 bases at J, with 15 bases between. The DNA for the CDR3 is TGTGCCAGCAGTTCGGGCCGGTTCGGGCCACCCCTCCACTTT. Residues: CASSSGRFGPPLHF.

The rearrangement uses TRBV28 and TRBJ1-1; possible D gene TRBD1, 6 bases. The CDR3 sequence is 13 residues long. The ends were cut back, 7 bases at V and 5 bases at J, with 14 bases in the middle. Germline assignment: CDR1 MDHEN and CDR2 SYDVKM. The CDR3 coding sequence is TGTGCCAGCATCGGGGGCGCTTGGACTGAAGCTTTCTTT. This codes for CASIGGAWTEAFF.

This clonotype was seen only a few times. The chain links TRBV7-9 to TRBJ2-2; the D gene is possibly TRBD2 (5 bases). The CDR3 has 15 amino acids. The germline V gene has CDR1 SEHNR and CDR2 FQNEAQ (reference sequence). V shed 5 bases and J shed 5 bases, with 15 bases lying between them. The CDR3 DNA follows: TGTGCCAGCAGCCCGGCCGGAGGACCTACCGGGGAGCTGTTTTTT. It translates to CASSPAGGPTGELFF.

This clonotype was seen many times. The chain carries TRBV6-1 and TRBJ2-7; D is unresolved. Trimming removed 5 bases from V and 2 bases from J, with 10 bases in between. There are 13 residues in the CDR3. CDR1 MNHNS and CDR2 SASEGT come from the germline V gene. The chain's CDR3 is CASSFHSAYEQYV. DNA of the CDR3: TGTGCCAGCAGTTTCCACTCGGCCTACGAGCAGTACGTC.

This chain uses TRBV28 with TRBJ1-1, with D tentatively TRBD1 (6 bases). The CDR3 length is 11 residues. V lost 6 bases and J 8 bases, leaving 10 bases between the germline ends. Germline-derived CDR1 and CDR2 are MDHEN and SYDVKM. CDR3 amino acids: CASSIGGEAFF. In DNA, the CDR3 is TGTGCCAGCAGCATAGGGGGGGAAGCTTTCTTT.

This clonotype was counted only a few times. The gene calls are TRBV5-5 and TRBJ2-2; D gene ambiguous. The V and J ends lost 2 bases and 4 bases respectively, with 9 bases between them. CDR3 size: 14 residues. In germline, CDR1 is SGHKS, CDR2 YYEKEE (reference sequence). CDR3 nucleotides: TGTGCCAGCAGCTTCCCCTCTGGCACCGGGGAGCTGTTTTTT. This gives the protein CASSFPSGTGELFF.

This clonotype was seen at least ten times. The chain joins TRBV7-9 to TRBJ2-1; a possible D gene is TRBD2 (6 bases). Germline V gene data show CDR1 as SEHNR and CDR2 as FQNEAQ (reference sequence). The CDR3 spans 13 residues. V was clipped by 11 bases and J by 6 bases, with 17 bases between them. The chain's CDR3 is CASRGGILNEQFF. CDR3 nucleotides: TGTGCCTCACGAGGCGGGATTCTCAATGAGCAGTTCTTC.

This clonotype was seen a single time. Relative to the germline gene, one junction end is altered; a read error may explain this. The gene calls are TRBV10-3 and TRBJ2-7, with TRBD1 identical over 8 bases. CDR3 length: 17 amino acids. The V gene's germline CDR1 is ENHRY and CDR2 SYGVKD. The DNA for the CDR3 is TGTTCCATCAGTGAGTACCCCTGGACAGGGCTGGACCACGAGCAGTACTTC. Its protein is CSISEYPWTGLDHEQYF.

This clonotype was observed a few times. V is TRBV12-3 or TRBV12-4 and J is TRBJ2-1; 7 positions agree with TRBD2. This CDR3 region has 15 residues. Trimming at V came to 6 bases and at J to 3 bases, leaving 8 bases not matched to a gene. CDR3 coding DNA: TGTGCCAGCAGACCCGGACTAGTCGGCTACAATGAGCAGTTCTTC. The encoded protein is CASRPGLVGYNEQFF.

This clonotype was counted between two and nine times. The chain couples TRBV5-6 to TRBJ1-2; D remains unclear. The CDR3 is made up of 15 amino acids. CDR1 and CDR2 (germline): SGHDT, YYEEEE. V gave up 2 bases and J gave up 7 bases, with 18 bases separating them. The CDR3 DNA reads TGTGCCAGCAGCTTCCTTTGGACGGCTGCCCCTGGCTACACCTTC. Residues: CASSFLWTAAPGYTF.

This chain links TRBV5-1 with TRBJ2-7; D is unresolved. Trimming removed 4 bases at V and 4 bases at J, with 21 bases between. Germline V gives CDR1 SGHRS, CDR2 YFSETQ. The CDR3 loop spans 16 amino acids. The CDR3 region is CASSSESSWNLYEQYF. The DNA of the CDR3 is TGCGCCAGCAGCAGCGAGTCGAGTTGGAACCTATACGAGCAGTACTTC.

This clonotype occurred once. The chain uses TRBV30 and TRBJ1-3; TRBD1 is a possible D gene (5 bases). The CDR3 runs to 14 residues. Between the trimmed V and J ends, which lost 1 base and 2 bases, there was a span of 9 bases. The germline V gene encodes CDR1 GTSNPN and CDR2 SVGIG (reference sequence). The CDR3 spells CAWSGGSAGNTIYF. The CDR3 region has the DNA TGTGCCTGGAGTGGGGGGTCCGCTGGAAACACCATATATTTT.

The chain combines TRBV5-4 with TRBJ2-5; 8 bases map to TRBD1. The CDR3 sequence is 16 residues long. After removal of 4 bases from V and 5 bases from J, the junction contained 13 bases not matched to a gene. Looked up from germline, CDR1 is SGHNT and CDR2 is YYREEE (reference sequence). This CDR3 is CASSAGQGGVGETQYF. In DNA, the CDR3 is TGTGCCAGCAGCGCCGGACAGGGCGGCGTAGGGGAGACCCAGTACTTC.

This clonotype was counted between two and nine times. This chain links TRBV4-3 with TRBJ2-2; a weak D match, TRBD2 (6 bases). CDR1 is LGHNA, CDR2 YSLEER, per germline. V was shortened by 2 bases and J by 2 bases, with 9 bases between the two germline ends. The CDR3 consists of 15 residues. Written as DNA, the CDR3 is TGCGCCAGCAGCCAATTAGCGGACAACACCGGGGAGCTGTTTTTT. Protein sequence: CASSQLADNTGELFF.

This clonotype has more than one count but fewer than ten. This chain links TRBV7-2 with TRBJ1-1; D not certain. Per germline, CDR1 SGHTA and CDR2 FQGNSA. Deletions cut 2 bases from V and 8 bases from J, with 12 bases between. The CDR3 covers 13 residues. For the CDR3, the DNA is TGTGCCAGCAGCTTATGGTCCCCCTCCGAAGCTTTCTTT. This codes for CASSLWSPSEAFF.

The CDR3 protein is CASSLGQGTYEQYF. For the CDR3, the DNA is TGTGCCAGCAGCCTAGGACAGGGGACCTACGAGCAGTACTTC. V gene TRBV7-2 combines with J gene TRBJ2-7; TRBD1 aligns across 9 bases. Germline V gives CDR1 SGHTA, CDR2 FQGNSA. The CDR3 runs 14 residues. V trimming: 5 bases; J trimming: 2 bases; junction bases outside the gene matches: 4. Full variable domain (missing parts from reference TRBV7-2 and TRBJ2-7): GAGVSQSPSNKVTEKGKDVELRCDPISGHTALYWYRQSLGQGLEFLIYFQGNSAPDKSGLPSDRFSAERTGGSVSTLTIQRTQQEDSAVYLCASSLGQGTYEQYFGPGTRLTVT.

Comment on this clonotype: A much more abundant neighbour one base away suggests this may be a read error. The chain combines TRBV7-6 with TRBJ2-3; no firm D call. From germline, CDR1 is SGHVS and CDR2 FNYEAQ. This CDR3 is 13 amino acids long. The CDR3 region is CAGRVKSTDTQYF. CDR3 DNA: TGTGCCGGCAGAGTAAAGAGCACAGATACGCAGTATTTT.

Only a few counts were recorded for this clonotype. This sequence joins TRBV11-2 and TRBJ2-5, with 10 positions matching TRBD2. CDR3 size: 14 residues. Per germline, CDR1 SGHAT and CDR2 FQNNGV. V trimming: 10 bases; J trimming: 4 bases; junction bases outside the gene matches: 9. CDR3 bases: TGTGCCAACCGTCCCCGGACTAGCGGAGAGACCCAGTACTTC. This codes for CANRPRTSGETQYF.

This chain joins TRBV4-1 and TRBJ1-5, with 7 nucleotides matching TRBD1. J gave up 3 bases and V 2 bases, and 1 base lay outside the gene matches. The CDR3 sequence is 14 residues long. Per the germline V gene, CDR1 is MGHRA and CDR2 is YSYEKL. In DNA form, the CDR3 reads TGCGCCAGCAGCCAACAGGGGGTCAATCAGCCCCAGCATTTT. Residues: CASSQQGVNQPQHF.

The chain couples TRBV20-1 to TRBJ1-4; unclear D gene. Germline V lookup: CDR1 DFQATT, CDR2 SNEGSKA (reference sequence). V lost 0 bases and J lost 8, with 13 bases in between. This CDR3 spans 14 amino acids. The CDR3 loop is CSAREGIKREKLFF. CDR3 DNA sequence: TGCAGTGCTAGAGAGGGAATCAAAAGGGAAAAACTGTTTTTT.

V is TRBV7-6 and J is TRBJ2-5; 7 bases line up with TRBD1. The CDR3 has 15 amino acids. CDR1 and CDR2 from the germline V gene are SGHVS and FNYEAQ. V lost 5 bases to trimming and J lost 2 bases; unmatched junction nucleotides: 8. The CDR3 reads CASSPTGVVQETQYF. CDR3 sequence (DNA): TGTGCCAGCAGCCCCACAGGGGTTGTTCAAGAGACCCAGTACTTC.

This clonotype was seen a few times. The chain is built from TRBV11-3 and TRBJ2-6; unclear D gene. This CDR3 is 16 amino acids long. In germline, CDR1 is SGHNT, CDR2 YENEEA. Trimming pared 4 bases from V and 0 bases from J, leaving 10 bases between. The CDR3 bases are TGTGCCAGCAGCTCCTCCGGTCCCTCTGGGGCCAACGTCCTGACTTTC. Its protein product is CASSSSGPSGANVLTF. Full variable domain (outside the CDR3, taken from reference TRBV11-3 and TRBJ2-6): EAGVVQSPRYKIIEKKQPVAFWCNPISGHNTLYWYLQNLGQGPELLIRYENEEAVDDSQLPKDRFSAERLKGVDSTLKIQPAELGDSAVYLCASSSSGPSGANVLTFGAGSRLTVL.

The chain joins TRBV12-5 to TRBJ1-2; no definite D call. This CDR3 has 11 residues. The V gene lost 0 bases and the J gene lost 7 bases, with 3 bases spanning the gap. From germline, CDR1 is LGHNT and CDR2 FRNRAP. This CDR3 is CASGLVLGYTF. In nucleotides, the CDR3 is TGTGCTAGTGGTTTGGTACTTGGCTACACCTTC.

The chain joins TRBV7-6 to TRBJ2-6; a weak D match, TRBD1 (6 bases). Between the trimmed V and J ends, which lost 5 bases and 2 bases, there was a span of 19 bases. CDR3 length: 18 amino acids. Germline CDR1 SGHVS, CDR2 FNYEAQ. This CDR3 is CASSPGAGRGAGANVLTF. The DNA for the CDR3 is TGTGCCAGCAGCCCAGGGGCTGGTAGGGGCGCTGGGGCCAACGTCCTGACTTTC.

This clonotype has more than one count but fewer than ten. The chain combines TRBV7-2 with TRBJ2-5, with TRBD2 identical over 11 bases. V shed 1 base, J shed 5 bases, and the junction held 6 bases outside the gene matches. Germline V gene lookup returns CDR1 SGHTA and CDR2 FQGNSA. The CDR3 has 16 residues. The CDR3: CASSLVQLAGVETQYF. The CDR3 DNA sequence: TGTGCCAGCAGCTTAGTTCAACTAGCGGGAGTTGAGACCCAGTACTTC. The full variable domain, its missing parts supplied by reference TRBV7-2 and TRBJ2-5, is GAGVSQSPSNKVTEKGKDVELRCDPISGHTALYWYRQSLGQGLEFLIYFQGNSAPDKSGLPSDRFSAERTGGSVSTLTIQRTQQEDSAVYLCASSLVQLAGVETQYFGPGTRLLVL.

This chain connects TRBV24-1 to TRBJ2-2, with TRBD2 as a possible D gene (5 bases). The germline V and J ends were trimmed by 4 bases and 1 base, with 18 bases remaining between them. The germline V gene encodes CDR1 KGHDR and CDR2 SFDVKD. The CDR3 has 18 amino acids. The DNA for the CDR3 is TGTGCCACCAGTGACTTGCCGGTTTTAGCGTTGAACACCGGGGAGCTGTTTTTT. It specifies CATSDLPVLALNTGELFF.

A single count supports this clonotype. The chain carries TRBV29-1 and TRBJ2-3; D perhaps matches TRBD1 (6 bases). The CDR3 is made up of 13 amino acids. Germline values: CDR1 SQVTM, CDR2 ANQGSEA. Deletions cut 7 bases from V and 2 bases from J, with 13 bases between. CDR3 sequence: CSAGTGTTDTQYF. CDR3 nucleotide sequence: TGCAGCGCTGGCACAGGGACCACAGATACGCAGTATTTT.

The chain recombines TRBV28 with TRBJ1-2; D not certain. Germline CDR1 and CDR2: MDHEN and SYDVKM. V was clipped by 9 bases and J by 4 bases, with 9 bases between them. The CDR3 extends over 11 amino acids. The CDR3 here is CASTTGYGYTF. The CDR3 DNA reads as TGTGCCAGTACCACGGGCTATGGCTACACCTTC.

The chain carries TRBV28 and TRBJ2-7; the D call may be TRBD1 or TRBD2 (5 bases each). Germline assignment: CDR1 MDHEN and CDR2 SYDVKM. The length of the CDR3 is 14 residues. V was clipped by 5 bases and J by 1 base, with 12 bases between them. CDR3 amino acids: CASSGGGGSYEQYF. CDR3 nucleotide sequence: TGTGCCAGCAGTGGGGGTGGCGGATCCTACGAGCAGTACTTC.